These 10 T cell receptor beta chains were all obtained from the same sample, sequenced in a study of cytomegalovirus exposure and HLA in healthy donors. This PCR relied on a set of 60 Vbeta primers and 13 Jbeta primers. Assay: immunoSEQ multiplex PCR; the TCRdb copy retains only in-frame clones and omits some. The table lists roughly 190,000 clones, roughly 10% of them singletons. The sample comprised PBMCs. The receptors were sampled from a young woman in good health and CMV-seropositive.

This clone was found a few times. This rearrangement joins TRBV27 to TRBJ2-5, with TRBD2 matching 10 bases. Germline CDR1 MNHEY, CDR2 SMNVEV (reference sequence). There are 14 residues in the CDR3. Trimming took 10 bases from V and 5 from J; bases not matched to a gene: 10. CDR3 DNA sequence: TGTGCCACCTCTAGCGGGAGTAGTGCGGAGACCCAGTACTTC. It specifies CATSSGSSAETQYF.

This clone was observed a handful of times. The genes are TRBV2 and TRBJ1-1, with 7 nucleotides matching TRBD1. Germline values: CDR1 SNHLY, CDR2 FYNNEI. The CDR3 loop spans 13 amino acids. Trimming removed 6 bases from V and 4 bases from J; junction bases left unmatched: 5. CDR3 in amino acids: CASSDRVATEAFF. The DNA for the CDR3 is TGTGCCAGCAGCGACAGGGTGGCCACTGAAGCTTTCTTT.

This clone was detected a few times. The chain carries TRBV19 and TRBJ2-1; 9 bases fit TRBD2. This CDR3 contains 13 residues. Germline V gene data show CDR1 as LNHDA and CDR2 as SQIVND (reference sequence). V trimming: 6 bases; J trimming: 10 bases; junction bases outside the gene matches: 7. The CDR3 nucleotides are TGTGCCAGTAGGAATTTAGCGGGAGACGAGCAGTTCTTC. Residues: CASRNLAGDEQFF.

Details on this clone: At one of its ends the junction is not consistent with the germline gene, which may arise from a read error. This sequence joins TRBV4-1 and TRBJ2-7; 7 bases fit TRBD1. The CDR3 sequence is 13 residues long. The V gene's germline CDR1 is MGHRA and CDR2 YSYEKL. CDR3 amino acids: CASSQDPTGASSF. The CDR3, as DNA: TGCGCCAGCAGCCAAGATCCCACAGGGGCCTCTTCTTTC.

V and J are TRBV2 and TRBJ2-4; perhaps TRBD1 as D (6 bases). CDR3 length: 15 residues. Germline assignment: CDR1 SNHLY and CDR2 FYNNEI. V lost 8 bases to trimming and J lost 7 bases, with 21 bases between them. The chain's CDR3 is CASLRNRERSNIQYF. In nucleotides, the CDR3 is TGTGCCAGCCTGCGTAACAGGGAGCGCTCGAACATTCAGTACTTC.

This clone has just a few counts. The gene calls are TRBV7-9 and TRBJ1-4; 9 nucleotides align to TRBD1. This CDR3 has 14 residues. CDR1 is SEHNR and CDR2 is FQNEAQ in the germline V gene (reference sequence). The V segment lost 5 bases and the J segment 4 bases; nucleotides outside the gene matches: 2. The CDR3 reads CASSPGQGNEKLFF. Here the CDR3 DNA reads TGTGCCAGCAGCCCGGGACAGGGTAATGAAAAACTGTTTTTT.

The rearrangement joins TRBV5-5 to TRBJ2-2; no clear D gene. Trimming took off 5 bases at V and 4 bases at J, with 6 bases between the two ends. Germline V gives CDR1 SGHKS, CDR2 YYEKEE (reference sequence). This CDR3 has 12 amino acids. The CDR3 is CASRPITGELFF. In DNA form, the CDR3 reads TGTGCCAGCAGACCTATCACCGGGGAGCTGTTTTTT.

This clone was observed a few times. This sequence joins TRBV9 and TRBJ2-7; 11 nucleotides align to TRBD2. Germline CDR1 reads SGDLS; CDR2 reads YYNGEE. J was trimmed by 4 bases and V by 0 bases; bases with no gene match: 3. The CDR3 consists of 15 residues. CDR3 residues: CASSVGLAGGYEQYF. CDR3 DNA sequence: TGTGCCAGCAGCGTAGGGCTAGCGGGAGGTTACGAGCAGTACTTC.

A few counts support this clone. The chain combines TRBV4-2 with TRBJ2-1; 8 bases align to TRBD2. V lost 8 bases and J lost 3; bases outside the gene matches: 9. CDR3 size: 15 residues. CDR1 and CDR2 (germline): LGHNA, YNFKEQ. CDR3 amino acids: CASASGLVYYNEQFF. CDR3 DNA: TGTGCCAGCGCCTCGGGACTAGTCTACTACAATGAGCAGTTCTTC.

The rearrangement links TRBV4-1 to TRBJ2-5; 9 bases map to TRBD1. Germline V CDR1 and CDR2: MGHRA, YSYEKL. The junction had 10 bases not matched to a gene; V was cut back by 3 bases and J by 5 bases. This CDR3 has 16 residues. CDR3 DNA: TGCGCCAGCAGCCATGCCGGGACAGGGCTGGCGGAGACCCAGTACTTC. This codes for CASSHAGTGLAETQYF.